Presented here are 11 T cell receptor beta chains from one specimen sequenced in a study of T-cell reconstitution after alpha-beta-depleted transplantation in children. For TCRbeta, the library was prepared with unique molecular identifiers. TCRdb re-called the PCR reads with MiXCR, one entry per CDR3 protein. The sample records around 490,000 distinct CDR3 sequences, approximately 10% being singletons. The material sequenced was PBMCs, mostly from graft donor cells, taken 180 days after TCRalphabeta/CD19-depleted stem cell transplant. Receptors originate from a female patient aged 2 to 10 who had a stem cell transplant for aplastic anemia, so the T cells may come from the graft donor.

This clonotype was seen a few times. J is TRBJ1-1 and V is TRBV28; D call uncertain. V dropped 7 bases and J dropped 5 bases, with 14 bases sitting between them. The V gene's germline CDR1 is MDHEN and CDR2 SYDVKM. CDR3 size: 13 residues. The CDR3 DNA sequence: TGTGCCAGCAAAAATTCCCTGTGGACTGAAGCTTTCTTT. Amino acids: CASKNSLWTEAFF.

This sequence joins TRBV20-1 and TRBJ1-5, with 7 bases aligning to TRBD1. In germline, CDR1 is DFQATT, CDR2 SNEGSKA (reference sequence). Trimming took 0 bases from V and 4 from J; bases not matched to a gene: 3. CDR3 length: 14 residues. The CDR3 DNA reads TGCAGTGCTAGAGAAAACAGGGGAAATCAGCCCCAGCATTTT. Translation gives CSARENRGNQPQHF.

The V call is TRBV5-1, the J call TRBJ2-7; TRBD1 might be the D (6 bases). Trimming left V 2 bases short and J 6 bases short, with 12 bases between. The CDR3 loop spans 13 amino acids. Germline V gene data show CDR1 as SGHRS and CDR2 as YFSETQ. The CDR3 here is CASSLKQGGEQYF. CDR3 coding DNA: TGCGCCAGCAGCTTAAAACAGGGCGGCGAGCAGTACTTC. The entire variable domain, with the rest obtained from reference TRBV5-1 and TRBJ2-7, is as follows: KAGVTQTPRYLIKTRGQQVTLSCSPISGHRSVSWYQQTPGQGLQFLFEYFSETQRNKGNFPGRFSGRQFSNSRSEMNVSTLELGDSALYLCASSLKQGGEQYFGPGTRLTVT.

V usage is TRBV7-9 and J usage is TRBJ2-1, with 8 positions matching TRBD1. There are 15 residues in the CDR3. Germline CDR1 SEHNR, CDR2 FQNEAQ (reference sequence). Trimming cost V 0 bases and J 9 bases; bases outside gene matches: 7. CDR3 DNA sequence: TGTGCCAGCAGCTTAGCCCGACAGGGGTTCGGTGAGCAGTTCTTC. It translates to CASSLARQGFGEQFF.

This clonotype showed up many times. The chain has TRBV20-1 and TRBJ2-2; D ambiguous. V gave up 5 bases and J gave up 0 bases, with 10 bases separating them. CDR3 size: 14 residues. Germline V lookup: CDR1 DFQATT, CDR2 SNEGSKA (reference sequence). CDR3 loop: CSALDGSNTGELFF. DNA for the CDR3: TGCAGTGCTTTGGACGGGTCGAACACCGGGGAGCTGTTTTTT.

Remarks on this clonotype: A read error may be the cause here, since a much bigger clone is one base away. The genes are TRBV4-1 and TRBJ2-1, with 8 positions matching TRBD1. Germline loops: CDR1 MGHRA, CDR2 YSYEKL. CDR3 length: 15 amino acids. Trimming at V came to 0 bases and at J to 8 bases, leaving 6 bases not matched to a gene. The CDR3 DNA is TGCGCCAGCAGCCAAGAACAGGGGGTGGGCGATGAGCAGTTCTTC. Translation gives CASSQEQGVGDEQFF.

This clonotype was counted many times. This chain links TRBV5-1 with TRBJ2-5; possibly TRBD1 or TRBD2 for D (7 bases each). V was shortened by 3 bases and J by 3 bases, with 12 bases between the two germline ends. CDR1 SGHRS and CDR2 YFSETQ come from the germline V gene. This CDR3 spans 14 amino acids. The CDR3 is CASSYQGGEETQYF. CDR3 sequence (DNA): TGCGCCAGCAGCTACCAGGGGGGGGAAGAGACCCAGTACTTC.

The chain carries TRBV6-6 and TRBJ2-7; tentatively, D is TRBD1 (6 bases). The ends were cut back, 5 bases at V and 4 bases at J, with 12 bases in the middle. The length of the CDR3 is 13 residues. Germline V gene lookup returns CDR1 MNHNY and CDR2 SVGAGI (reference sequence). This CDR3 is CASSTDRMYEQYV. The CDR3 DNA follows: TGTGCCAGCAGTACCGACAGGATGTACGAGCAGTACGTC.

The V and J genes are TRBV29-1 and TRBJ2-7, with D unresolved. Germline V CDR1 and CDR2: SQVTM, ANQGSEA. The CDR3 totals 15 residues. Trimming pared 5 bases from V and 2 bases from J, leaving 19 bases between. DNA for the CDR3: TGCAGCGTTAAGTTTTCGCCGGACGCCACCTACGAGCAGTACTTC. It yields the protein CSVKFSPDATYEQYF.

A note on this clonotype: A read error may explain this, as a much larger clone is one base away. The gene calls are TRBV9 and TRBJ2-3; a weak D match, TRBD1 (5 bases). Germline values: CDR1 SGDLS, CDR2 YYNGEE. There are 15 residues in the CDR3. The ends were cut back, 0 bases at V and 0 bases at J, with 8 bases in the middle. The CDR3 reads CASSVVAGSTDTQYF. CDR3 DNA: TGTGCCAGCAGCGTAGTAGCAGGGAGCACAGATACGCAGTATTTT.

In its sample, this clonotype was seen many times. The chain is built from TRBV5-5 and TRBJ2-5; D unresolved. The germline CDR1 and CDR2 sequences are SGHKS and YYEKEE (reference sequence). V lost 1 base and J lost 3, with 7 bases in between. This CDR3 spans 13 amino acids. CDR3 in amino acids: CASSLFGEETQYF. The DNA for the CDR3 is TGTGCCAGCAGCTTGTTTGGAGAAGAGACCCAGTACTTC.